This TCR beta chain was identified in a study of blood T cell repertoires in COVID-19. Study as a whole: Whether acute or convalescent, the COVID-19 samples came from the United States, Italy and Spain.

All exposed participants met a person with COVID-19 within 2 weeks before entering the study. V was pared by 4 bases and J by 4 bases, with 6 bases of the junction left unmatched. Germline assignment: CDR1 SGHRS and CDR2 YFSETQ. The CDR3 is made up of 15 amino acids. Assay: immunoSEQ multiplex PCR; the TCRdb copy retains only in-frame clones and omits some. The data contain about 140,000 clones, 70% to 85% of them seen just once; the ten biggest clones take up 1.6%. V is TRBV5-1 and J is TRBJ2-2; 8 bases are shared with TRBD1. This clonotype was sampled from a woman aged 18-30 years who had been exposed to COVID-19. Sequencing was done on a sample of PBMCs or T cells enriched from blood (not recorded which). CDR3 protein: CASSPTTGGTGELFF. In DNA form, the CDR3 reads TGCGCCAGCAGCCCTACTACAGGGGGCACCGGGGAGCTGTTTTTT.